This TCR beta chain is drawn from a study of OX40 agonist ivuxolimab in advanced cancers. On the study more broadly: Prior therapy, whether anti-PD-1, anti-PD-L1 or anti-CTLA-4, was allowed, and roughly 41% had some.

There are 16 residues in the CDR3. Trimming took 0 bases from V and 0 from J; bases not matched to a gene: 3. Germline CDR1 and CDR2: SGHNT and YYREEE (reference sequence). TCRdb's table, derived via immunoSEQ multiplex PCR, lists solely in-frame clones and lacks some. The sample contains 70,000 or so clones, around 85% of which appear only once. This clonotype was sampled from an adult with an advanced solid tumor such as melanoma, head and neck, liver or kidney cancer. The genes are TRBV5-4 and TRBJ2-3; TRBD2 agrees at 8 bases. The sequencing used CD4+ or CD8+ T cells sorted from blood, collected in a trial of the OX40 agonist ivuxolimab. The CDR3 DNA reads TGTGCCAGCAGCTTGGGGACTAGCCCAAGCACAGATACGCAGTATTTT. Translating it yields CASSLGTSPSTDTQYF.